These 24 T cell receptor beta chains originate from one sample sequenced in a study of T cell repertoires in cytomegalovirus infection. No antigen is known for these receptors. TCRdb itself ran the reads through MiXCR, one entry per CDR3 protein. The table shows approximately 730,000 distinct CDR3 sequences, with almost 30% occurring only once. The sequencing used cultured CD8+ T cells from PBMCs, collected from culture after CMV antigen stimulation. These receptors were obtained from a human donor in good health (CMV status not recorded). Some clones in this sample may be carry-over from other donors' samples.

The genes are TRBV2 and TRBJ1-1; no reliable D call. Looked up from germline, CDR1 is SNHLY and CDR2 is FYNNEI. V lost 2 bases, J lost 11 bases, and 18 bases lay in between. This CDR3 region has 14 residues. The CDR3 reads CASSEYKTTREAFF. DNA for the CDR3: TGTGCCAGCAGTGAATACAAGACGACCCGAGAGGCTTTCTTT.

The J gene is TRBJ1-5, the V gene TRBV7-4, with no clear D. The CDR3 runs to 14 residues. The V gene's germline CDR1 is SGHVT and CDR2 SQSDAQ. The germline V and J ends were trimmed by 4 bases and 6 bases, with 13 bases remaining between them. Here the CDR3 DNA reads TGTGCCAGCAGCTCCCCCGGGAACGGTCAGCCCCAGCATTTT. Its protein product is CASSSPGNGQPQHF. Full variable domain (outside the CDR3, taken from reference TRBV7-4 and TRBJ1-5): GAGVSQSPRYKVAKRGRDVALRCDSISGHVTLYWYRQTLGQGSEVLTYSQSDAQRDKSGRPSGRFSAERPERSVSTLKIQRTEQGDSAVYLCASSSPGNGQPQHFGDGTRLSIL.

This clonotype was counted a few times. J is TRBJ2-7 and V is TRBV7-9; D assignment may be TRBD1 or TRBD2 (5 bases each). This CDR3 comprises 15 residues. Trimming left V 5 bases short and J 4 bases short, with 18 bases between. CDR1 SEHNR and CDR2 FQNEAQ come from the germline V gene (reference sequence). CDR3 coding DNA: TGTGCCAGCAGCACCCTAACGGGGCCAAAATACGAGCAGTACTTC. Translating gives CASSTLTGPKYEQYF.

Only a few counts were recorded for this clonotype. The V gene is TRBV6-1, the J gene TRBJ1-5; the D is unclear. V lost 0 bases, J lost 0 bases, and 12 bases lay in between. Germline values: CDR1 MNHNS, CDR2 SASEGT. The length of the CDR3 is 17 residues. DNA of the CDR3: TGTGCCAGCAGTGAAGCCCGGCAGACTTATAGCAATCAGCCCCAGCATTTT. Encoded protein: CASSEARQTYSNQPQHF.

The chain uses TRBV5-6 and TRBJ2-2; 7 bases are shared with TRBD1. This CDR3 is 16 amino acids long. Germline-derived CDR1 and CDR2 are SGHDT and YYEEEE. V lost 4 bases, J lost 7 bases, and 13 bases stayed unmatched. The DNA for the CDR3 is TGTGCCAGCAGCCCAACCGACAGGGCGGTTGACGGGGAGCTGTTTTTT. This encodes CASSPTDRAVDGELFF.

The sample holds many counts of this clonotype. The chain combines TRBV7-3 with TRBJ1-2; D gene ambiguous. Per the germline V gene, CDR1 is SGHTA and CDR2 is FQGTGA. With 5 bases removed from V and 0 bases from J, the gap between germline ends came to 10 bases. The CDR3 contains 14 residues. The CDR3 DNA sequence: TGTGCCAGCAGCGCTACGGGGTCTAACTATGGCTACACCTTC. This gives the protein CASSATGSNYGYTF.

The chain couples TRBV12-3 or TRBV12-4 to TRBJ1-2; tentatively, D is TRBD1 (5 bases). This CDR3 comprises 15 residues. V was trimmed by 8 bases and J by 4 bases, leaving 20 bases between them. DNA of the CDR3: TGTGCCAGCTCCCCTGGGGACCCCCGGAGCTATGGCTACACCTTC. Protein sequence: CASSPGDPRSYGYTF.

V usage is TRBV27 and J usage is TRBJ1-2; 7 positions match TRBD1. CDR1 is MNHEY, CDR2 SMNVEV, per germline (reference sequence). V lost 2 bases, J lost 5 bases, and 5 bases stayed unmatched. This CDR3 comprises 14 residues. Here the CDR3 DNA reads TGTGCCAGCAGTTTAGAAGGGGGCTGGTATGGCTACACCTTC. Encoded protein: CASSLEGGWYGYTF.

In this sample, this clonotype turned up a few times. The V and J genes are TRBV12-3 or TRBV12-4 and TRBJ1-1, with a weak D call TRBD1 (5 bases). Trimming stripped 6 bases from V and 7 bases from J, with 6 bases between. This CDR3 has 10 amino acids. The CDR3 here is CASRGGEAFF. The CDR3, as DNA: TGTGCCAGCAGGGGGGGTGAAGCTTTCTTT.

This clonotype showed up many times. The rearrangement joins TRBV7-2 to TRBJ1-6; no clear D. V was shortened by 5 bases and J by 6 bases, with 8 bases between the two germline ends. CDR3 size: 13 residues. Germline V lookup: CDR1 SGHTA, CDR2 FQGNSA. CDR3 coding DNA: TGTGCCAGCAGCCCTACCCTTAATTCACCCCTCCACTTT. It is translated as CASSPTLNSPLHF. Variable domain in full (rest from reference TRBV7-2 and TRBJ1-6): GAGVSQSPSNKVTEKGKDVELRCDPISGHTALYWYRQSLGQGLEFLIYFQGNSAPDKSGLPSDRFSAERTGGSVSTLTIQRTQQEDSAVYLCASSPTLNSPLHFGNGTRLTVT.

This clonotype occurred a few times. The chain combines TRBV5-1 with TRBJ2-3, with a weak D call TRBD1 (5 bases). Germline V lookup: CDR1 SGHRS, CDR2 YFSETQ. The V gene lost 4 bases and the J gene lost 0 bases, with 21 bases spanning the gap. This CDR3 spans 18 amino acids. CDR3 bases: TGCGCCAGCAGCCGAAACAACCGACAGAGCCCTAGCACAGATACGCAGTATTTT. Its protein is CASSRNNRQSPSTDTQYF.

This clonotype was detected ten times or more. The chain uses TRBV7-2 and TRBJ2-5; D gene unclear. With 5 bases removed from V and 3 bases from J, the gap between germline ends came to 22 bases. Germline CDR1 SGHTA, CDR2 FQGNSA. The CDR3 contains 17 residues. This CDR3 reads CASSQLTRAVGKETQYF. In DNA form, the CDR3 reads TGTGCCAGCAGCCAGCTTACAAGGGCGGTAGGGAAAGAGACCCAGTACTTC.

At least ten counts were recorded for this clonotype. CDR3 DNA sequence: TGTGCCAGCAGCTTAGCGGACCTCCCCCGGGGGCAGTACGTC. Encoded protein: CASSLADLPRGQYV. The chain is built from TRBV7-8 and TRBJ2-7; D might be TRBD2 (5 bases). The CDR3 contains 14 residues. Germline assignment: CDR1 SGHVS and CDR2 FQNEAQ. The ends were cut back, 0 bases at V and 9 bases at J, with 15 bases in the middle.

The chain carries TRBV27 and TRBJ1-5; 7 bases are a match to TRBD1. Germline V CDR1 and CDR2: MNHEY, SMNVEV (reference sequence). The CDR3 totals 15 residues. V shed 2 bases and J 6 bases; nucleotides not matched to a gene: 7. CDR3 amino acids: CASSLSRGGSQPQHF. As DNA, the CDR3 is TGTGCCAGCAGTTTAAGCAGGGGGGGATCTCAGCCCCAGCATTTT.

The chain uses TRBV27 and TRBJ1-4; D may be TRBD1 (6 bases). The CDR3 length is 15 residues. From germline, CDR1 is MNHEY and CDR2 SMNVEV (reference sequence). Between the trimmed V and J ends, which lost 1 base and 6 bases, there was a span of 12 bases. CDR3 DNA sequence: TGTGCCAGCAGTTTATATCAACAGGGCTATGAAAAACTGTTTTTT. Residues: CASSLYQQGYEKLFF.

The table lists this clonotype with a few counts. This rearrangement joins TRBV7-9 to TRBJ1-4, with 7 bases lining up with TRBD1. This CDR3 comprises 12 residues. Trimming removed 4 bases from V and 11 bases from J; junction bases left unmatched: 4. Germline-derived CDR1 and CDR2 are SEHNR and FQNEAQ (reference sequence). The CDR3 DNA reads as TGTGCCAGCAGCTCCCCGGGACAGAAACTGTTTTTT. This translates into CASSSPGQKLFF.

This clonotype showed up just a few times. The chain carries TRBV12-3 or TRBV12-4 and TRBJ1-6, with TRBD1 matching 7 bases. V dropped 1 base and J dropped 7; count of bases not matched to a gene: 4. The CDR3 is 15 residues long. The DNA of the CDR3 is TGTGCCAGCAGTTTAGGAGGGGGCGGGAATTCACCCCTCCACTTT. Protein product: CASSLGGGGNSPLHF.

This clonotype showed up just once. The chain combines TRBV9 with TRBJ2-3, with 14 positions matching TRBD2. The CDR3 has 18 amino acids. The trim removed 4 bases at V and 0 bases at J, leaving 7 bases unmatched. The V gene's germline CDR1 is SGDLS and CDR2 YYNGEE. The CDR3 bases are TGTGCCAGCAGCATCCGACTAGCGGGGGGGAGTAGCACAGATACGCAGTATTTT. Translated, it gives CASSIRLAGGSSTDTQYF.

This clonotype was seen only a few times. This chain connects TRBV7-9 to TRBJ1-1; D not resolved. Germline V CDR1 and CDR2: SEHNR, FQNEAQ (reference sequence). The V and J ends lost 2 bases and 7 bases respectively, with 11 bases between them. The CDR3 sequence is 13 residues long. This chain's CDR3 is CASSLIGRLEAFF. In DNA, the CDR3 is TGTGCCAGCAGCTTAATTGGCAGACTTGAAGCTTTCTTT.

This clonotype has ten or more counts. CDR3 residues: CASSLVRRYTEAFF. The CDR3 DNA sequence: TGTGCCAGCAGCTTAGTCAGGAGGTACACTGAAGCTTTCTTT. The rearrangement joins TRBV7-9 to TRBJ1-1; D is unresolved. The germline V gene has CDR1 SEHNR and CDR2 FQNEAQ (reference sequence). The germline V and J ends were trimmed by 1 base and 3 bases, with 9 bases remaining between them. The CDR3 is 14 amino acids.

This chain's CDR3 is CASSLAFEGWENEQFF. Here the CDR3 DNA reads TGTGCCAGCAGCTTAGCGTTCGAGGGGTGGGAGAATGAGCAGTTCTTC. V is TRBV7-6 and J is TRBJ2-1; D could derive from TRBD1 or TRBD2 (5 bases each). CDR3 size: 16 residues. Germline V CDR1 and CDR2: SGHVS, FNYEAQ. V lost 0 bases, J lost 7 bases, and 16 bases lay in between.

The rearrangement links TRBV10-3 to TRBJ2-7, with D possibly being TRBD2 (6 bases). In germline, CDR1 is ENHRY, CDR2 SYGVKD. This CDR3 comprises 11 residues. This chain's CDR3 is CAVGEAYEQYV. The CDR3 nucleotides are TGTGCTGTTGGGGAGGCCTACGAGCAGTACGTC.

This clonotype came up a few times. The gene calls are TRBV29-1 and TRBJ2-7; D might be TRBD2 (5 bases). The CDR3 runs 12 residues. Trimming cost V 6 bases and J 1 base, with 10 bases left between them. Germline CDR1 is SQVTM and CDR2 is ANQGSEA. Here the CDR3 DNA reads TGCAGCGTCCGGACTCCTTCCTACGAGCAGTACGTC. Translation: CSVRTPSYEQYV.

This clonotype was seen a handful of times. The gene calls are TRBV4-2 and TRBJ1-2; 7 bases map to TRBD1. The CDR3 extends over 16 amino acids. Looked up from germline, CDR1 is LGHNA and CDR2 is YNFKEQ. Trimming took 4 bases from V and 2 from J; bases not matched to a gene: 10. The CDR3 DNA is TGTGCCAGCAGCCCATTGGGGGACAGCGAAAACTATGGCTACACCTTC. It yields the protein CASSPLGDSENYGYTF.